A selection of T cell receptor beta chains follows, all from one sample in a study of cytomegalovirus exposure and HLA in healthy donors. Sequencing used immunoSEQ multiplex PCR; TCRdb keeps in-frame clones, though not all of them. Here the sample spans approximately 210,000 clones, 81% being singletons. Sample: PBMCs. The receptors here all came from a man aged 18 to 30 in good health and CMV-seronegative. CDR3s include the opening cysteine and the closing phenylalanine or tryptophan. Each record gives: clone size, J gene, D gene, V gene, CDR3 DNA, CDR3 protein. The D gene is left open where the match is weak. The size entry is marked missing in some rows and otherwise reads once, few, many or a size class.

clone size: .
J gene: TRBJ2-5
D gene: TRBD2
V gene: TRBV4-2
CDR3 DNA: TGTGCCAGCAGCCAAGGGCAGACTAGCGGGAGGGGGGAGACCCAGTACTTC
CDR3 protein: CASSQGQTSGRGETQYF

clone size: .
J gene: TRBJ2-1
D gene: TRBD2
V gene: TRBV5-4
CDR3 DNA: TGTGCCAGCAGCTTGGGGACTAGCGGGACCTCCTACAATGAGCAGTTCTTC
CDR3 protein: CASSLGTSGTSYNEQFF

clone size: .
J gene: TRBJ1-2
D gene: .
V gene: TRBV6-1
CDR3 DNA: TGTGCCACCGGCCTGGTAGGAGACTATGGCTACACCTTC
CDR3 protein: CATGLVGDYGYTF

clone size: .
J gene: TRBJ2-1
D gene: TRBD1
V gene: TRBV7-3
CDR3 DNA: TGTGCCAGCAGCTCGGGACAGGGAGGTATTGATGAGCAGTTCTTC
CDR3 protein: CASSSGQGGIDEQFF

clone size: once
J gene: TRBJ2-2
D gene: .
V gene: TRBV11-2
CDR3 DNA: TGTGCCAGCAGCCTCGCCATGAGGACAGTCGCCACCGGGGAGCTGTTTTTT
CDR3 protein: CASSLAMRTVATGELFF

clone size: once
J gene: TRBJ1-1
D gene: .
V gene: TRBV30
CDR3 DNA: TGTGCCTGGAGTCCCGGACAGTATTCGAACACTGAAGCTTTCTTT
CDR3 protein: CAWSPGQYSNTEAFF

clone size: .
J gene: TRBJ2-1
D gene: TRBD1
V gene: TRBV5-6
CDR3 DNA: TGTGCCAGCAGATCCGGGACAGGATCCTACAATGAGCAGTTCTTC
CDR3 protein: CASRSGTGSYNEQFF

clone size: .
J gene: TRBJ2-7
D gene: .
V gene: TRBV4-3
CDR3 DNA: TGCGCCAGCAACCAAGTGGTGGGGGGAGCCTACGAGCAGTACTTC
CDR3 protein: CASNQVVGGAYEQYF

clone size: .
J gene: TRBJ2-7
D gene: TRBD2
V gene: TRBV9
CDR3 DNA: TGTGCCAGCAGCGTAGGAACGGGAGGGGCTTACGAGCAGTACTTC
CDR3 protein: CASSVGTGGAYEQYF

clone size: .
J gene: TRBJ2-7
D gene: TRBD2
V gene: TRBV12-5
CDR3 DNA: TGTGCTAGTGGTCGGGGACTAGCGGGGGGGAAGGCCTACGAGCAGTACTTC
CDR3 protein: CASGRGLAGGKAYEQYF

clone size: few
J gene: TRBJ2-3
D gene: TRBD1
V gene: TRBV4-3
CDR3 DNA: TGCGCCAGCAGCCAACAGGGGGCAGATACGCAGTATTTT
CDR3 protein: CASSQQGADTQYF

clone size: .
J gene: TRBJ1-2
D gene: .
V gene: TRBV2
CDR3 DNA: TGTGCCAGCAGTGAATGGGCCAGGGGAGATGGCTACACCTTC
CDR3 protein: CASSEWARGDGYTF

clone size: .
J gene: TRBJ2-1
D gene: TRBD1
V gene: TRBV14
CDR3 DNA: TGTGCCAGCAGCCAGTTGACAGGGGGCGTGATGAATGAGCAGTTCTTC
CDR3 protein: CASSQLTGGVMNEQFF

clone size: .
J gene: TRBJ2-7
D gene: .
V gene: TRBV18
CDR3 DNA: TGTGCCAGCTCACCCCCTTACCACTCGGGGGAGCAGTACTTC
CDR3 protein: CASSPPYHSGEQYF

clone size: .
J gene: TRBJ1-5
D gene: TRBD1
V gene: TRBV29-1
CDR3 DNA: TGCAGGGGGACAGCCCACGATAGCAATCAGCCCCAGCATTTT
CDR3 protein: CRGTAHDSNQPQHF

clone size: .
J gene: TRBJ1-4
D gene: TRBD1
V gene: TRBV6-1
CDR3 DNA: TGTGCCAGCAGTGAATCCCGACAGGGATTTGAAAAACTGTTTTTT
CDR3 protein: CASSESRQGFEKLFF

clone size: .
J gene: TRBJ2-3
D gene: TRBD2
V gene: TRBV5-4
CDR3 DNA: TGTGCCAGCAGCATCACTAGCGGGGAAACAGATACGCAGTATTTT
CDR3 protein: CASSITSGETDTQYF

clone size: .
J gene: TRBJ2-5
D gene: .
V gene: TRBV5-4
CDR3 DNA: TGTGCCAGCAGCTTGTGGGTAGCCAAACAAGAGACCCAGTACTTC
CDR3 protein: CASSLWVAKQETQYF

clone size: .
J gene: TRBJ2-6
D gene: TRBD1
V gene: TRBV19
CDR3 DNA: TGTGCCAGTAGTAGGTACCTGGGCGGACAGGGCCCTTCTGGGGCCAACGTCCTGACTTTC
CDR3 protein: CASSRYLGGQGPSGANVLTF

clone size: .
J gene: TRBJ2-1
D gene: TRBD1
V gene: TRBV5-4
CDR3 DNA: TGTGCCAGCAGCCTAGCAGTCGCACAGGGGGCCAATGAGCAGTTCTTC
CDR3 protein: CASSLAVAQGANEQFF

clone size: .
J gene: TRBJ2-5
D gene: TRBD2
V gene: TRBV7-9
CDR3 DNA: TGTGCCAGCAGCTTAGGGCGGGGGACTCAAGAGACCCAGTACTTC
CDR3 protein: CASSLGRGTQETQYF

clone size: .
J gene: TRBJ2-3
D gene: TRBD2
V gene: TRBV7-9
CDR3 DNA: TGTGCCAGCCCAGCGCTGGGCGCGGGAGCTGCAGATACGCAGTATTTT
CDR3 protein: CASPALGAGAADTQYF

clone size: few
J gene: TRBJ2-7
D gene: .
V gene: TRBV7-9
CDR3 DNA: TGTGCCAGCAGCTTCGCCAGGGTCAGCTACGAGCAGTACTTC
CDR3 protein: CASSFARVSYEQYF

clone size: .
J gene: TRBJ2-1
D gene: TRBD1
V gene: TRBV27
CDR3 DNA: TGTGCCAGCAGTTTATCGTGGCAGGGGGCGGCAAATGAGCAGTTCTTC
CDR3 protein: CASSLSWQGAANEQFF

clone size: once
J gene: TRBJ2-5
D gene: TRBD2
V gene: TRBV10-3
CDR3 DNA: TGTGCCATCAAGGCTACTGGGACTAGCGGGACGCAAGAGACCCAGTACTTC
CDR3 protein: CAIKATGTSGTQETQYF

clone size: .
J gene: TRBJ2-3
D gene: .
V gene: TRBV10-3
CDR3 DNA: TGTGCCATCAGCACTAGCCCAAACACAGATACGCAGTATTTT
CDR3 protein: CAISTSPNTDTQYF

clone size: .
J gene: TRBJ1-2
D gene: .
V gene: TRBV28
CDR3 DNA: TGTGCCAGCAGTTTTACAGGGAACTATGGCTACACCTTC
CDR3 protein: CASSFTGNYGYTF

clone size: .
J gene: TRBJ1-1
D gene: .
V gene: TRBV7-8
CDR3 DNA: TGTGCCAGCAGCTTAGTGTCCGCTGAAGCTTTCTTT
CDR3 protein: CASSLVSAEAFF

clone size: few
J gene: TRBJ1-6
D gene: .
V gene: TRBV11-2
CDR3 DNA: TGTGCCAGCAGCACGATACAGAATTCACCCCTCCACTTT
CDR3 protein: CASSTIQNSPLHF

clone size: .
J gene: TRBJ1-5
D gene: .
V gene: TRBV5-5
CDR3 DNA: TGTGCCAGCAGGCCGGGGGGGGCGCTAAGCAATCAGCCCCAGCATTTT
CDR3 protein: CASRPGGALSNQPQHF

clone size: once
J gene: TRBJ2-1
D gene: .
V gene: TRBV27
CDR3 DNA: TGTGCCAGCAGTTTGTCCACCGGGGGAGAGCAGTTCTTC
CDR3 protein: CASSLSTGGEQFF

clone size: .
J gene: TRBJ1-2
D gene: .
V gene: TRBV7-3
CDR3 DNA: TGTGCCAGCTCAACGGTCGGGGGGCGCGGTGGCTACACCTTC
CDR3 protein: CASSTVGGRGGYTF

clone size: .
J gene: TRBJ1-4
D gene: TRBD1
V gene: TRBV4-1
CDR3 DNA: TGCGCCAGCAGCCAAGGCCACAGGGGAACTAATGAAAAACTGTTTTTT
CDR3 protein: CASSQGHRGTNEKLFF

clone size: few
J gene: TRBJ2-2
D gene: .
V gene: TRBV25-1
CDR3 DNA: TGTGCCAGCAGTCCAAGAGGCGGGGACACCGGGGAGCTGTTTTTT
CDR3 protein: CASSPRGGDTGELFF

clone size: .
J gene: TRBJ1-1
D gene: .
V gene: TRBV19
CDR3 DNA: TGTGCCAGTAGTATTCGGGGTCGTGGCACTGAAGCTTTCTTT
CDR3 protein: CASSIRGRGTEAFF

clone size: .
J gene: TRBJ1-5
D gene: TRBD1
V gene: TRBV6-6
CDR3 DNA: TGTGCCAGCAGTTACCCCGACAGGGTCAGCAATCAGCCCCAGCATTTT
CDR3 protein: CASSYPDRVSNQPQHF

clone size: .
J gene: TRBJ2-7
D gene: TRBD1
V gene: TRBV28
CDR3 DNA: TGTGCCAGCAGTTTACCGGACAGGCCCGAGCAGTACTTC
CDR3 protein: CASSLPDRPEQYF

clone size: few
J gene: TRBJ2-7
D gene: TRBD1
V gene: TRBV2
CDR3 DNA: TGTGCCACAGACAGGGAACGAGAATTCTACGAGCAGTACTTC
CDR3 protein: CATDREREFYEQYF

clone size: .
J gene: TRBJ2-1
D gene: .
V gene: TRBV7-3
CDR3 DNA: TGTGCCAGCAGCTTGACTCACTCCTACAATGAGCAGTTCTTC
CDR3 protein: CASSLTHSYNEQFF

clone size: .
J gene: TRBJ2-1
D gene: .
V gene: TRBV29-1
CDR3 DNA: TGCAGCGTTGATAGGAGCGGTTCCTACAATGAGCAGTTCTTC
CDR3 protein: CSVDRSGSYNEQFF

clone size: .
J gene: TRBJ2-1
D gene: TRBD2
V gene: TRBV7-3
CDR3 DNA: TGTGCCAGCAGCTTAAGTGCTAGCGGGAGAGGTGAGCAGTTCTTC
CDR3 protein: CASSLSASGRGEQFF

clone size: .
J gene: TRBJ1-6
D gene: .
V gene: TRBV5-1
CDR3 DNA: TGCGCCAGCAGCTTGGAAGGGGGAAGTGGTTCACCCCTCCACTTT
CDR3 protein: CASSLEGGSGSPLHF

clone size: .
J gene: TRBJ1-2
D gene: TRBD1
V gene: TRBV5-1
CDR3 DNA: TGCGCCAGCAGCCTAATATACAGGGGACCCTATGGCTACACCTTC
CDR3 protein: CASSLIYRGPYGYTF

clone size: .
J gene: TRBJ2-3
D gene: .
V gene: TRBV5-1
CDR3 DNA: TGCGCCAGCAGCCTTAACAGGGACACAGATACGCAGTATTTT
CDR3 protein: CASSLNRDTDTQYF

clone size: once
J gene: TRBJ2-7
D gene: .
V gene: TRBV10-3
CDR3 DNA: TGTGCCGTCTCCCGGGACTCTATATTTGGCGAGCAGTACTTC
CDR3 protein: CAVSRDSIFGEQYF

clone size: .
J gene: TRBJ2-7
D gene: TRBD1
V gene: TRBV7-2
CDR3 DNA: TGTGCCAGCAGCTTGACAGGGACCTACGAGCAGTACTTC
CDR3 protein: CASSLTGTYEQYF

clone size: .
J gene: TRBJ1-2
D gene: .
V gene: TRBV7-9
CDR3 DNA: TGTTCCAGCAGCTTTCTTCAACAGCTTACTAACTATGGCTACACCTTC
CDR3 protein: CSSSFLQQLTNYGYTF

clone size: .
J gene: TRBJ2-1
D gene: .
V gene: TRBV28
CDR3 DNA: TGTGCCAGCAGCTTTTTAGCGGATAATGAGCAGTTCTTC
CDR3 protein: CASSFLADNEQFF

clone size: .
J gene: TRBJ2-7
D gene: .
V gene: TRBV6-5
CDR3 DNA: TGTGCCACCAAAAGGCCCGCAGGAGGCTCCTACGAGCAGTACTTC
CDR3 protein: CATKRPAGGSYEQYF

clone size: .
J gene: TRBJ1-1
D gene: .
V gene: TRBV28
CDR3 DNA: TGTGCCAGCTGCGAGAAGTACACTGAAGCTTTCTTT
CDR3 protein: CASCEKYTEAFF

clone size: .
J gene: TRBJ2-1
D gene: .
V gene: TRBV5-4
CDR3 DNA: TGTGCCAGCATGGCTCAGGTTGGTAATGAGCAGTTCTTC
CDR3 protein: CASMAQVGNEQFF

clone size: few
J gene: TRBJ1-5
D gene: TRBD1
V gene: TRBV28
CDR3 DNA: TGTGCCAGCAGTGTACAGGGGAGCAATCAGCCCCAGCATTTT
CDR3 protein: CASSVQGSNQPQHF

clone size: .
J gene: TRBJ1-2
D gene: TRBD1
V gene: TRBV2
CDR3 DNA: TGTGCCAGCAGTGGCCCGGACAGGGGAAGAACCTATGGCTACACCTTC
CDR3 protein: CASSGPDRGRTYGYTF

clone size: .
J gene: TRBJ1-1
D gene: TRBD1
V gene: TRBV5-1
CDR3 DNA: TGCGCCAGCAGCTCGGACAGGGAGGCTGAAGCTTTCTTT
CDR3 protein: CASSSDREAEAFF

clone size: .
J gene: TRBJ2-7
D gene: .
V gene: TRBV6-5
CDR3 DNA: TGTGCCAGCAGTACTACGACAGGTCCCTACGAGCAGTACTTC
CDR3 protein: CASSTTTGPYEQYF

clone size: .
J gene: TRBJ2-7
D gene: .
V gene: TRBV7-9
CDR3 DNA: TGTGCCAGCAGCCCCAGGGGCTACGAGCAGTACTTC
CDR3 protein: CASSPRGYEQYF